The 5 T cell receptor beta chains reported below all come from one sample, sequenced in a study of shared clonotypes between healthy human individuals. Libraries were prepared by immunoSEQ multiplex PCR; TCRdb keeps only in-frame clonotypes and omits some of them. The table has 450,000 to 650,000 clones, roughly four fifths seen once. The sample comprised PBMCs. Receptors originate from a middle-aged woman in good health. Some clones in this sample may be carry-over from other donors' samples.

About this clone itself: This sample includes further DNA sequences coding for the same CDR3. This sequence joins TRBV20-1 and TRBJ1-1, with D unclear. Per germline, CDR1 DFQATT and CDR2 SNEGSKA (reference sequence). Trimming took 3 bases from V and 1 from J, leaving 3 bases between them. The CDR3 length is 11 residues. The CDR3 is CSARGNTEAFF. CDR3 DNA sequence: TGCAGTGCTAGGGGGAACACTGAAGCTTTCTTT.

The rearrangement uses TRBV11-1 and TRBJ2-7; TRBD1 might be the D (5 bases). Trimming stripped 0 bases from V and 5 bases from J, with 14 bases between. Germline V gene lookup returns CDR1 SGHAT and CDR2 FQDESV (reference sequence). This CDR3 region has 15 residues. The CDR3 region is CASSLAGQGYNEQYF. The CDR3 bases are TGTGCCAGCAGCTTAGCGGGGCAGGGATACAACGAGCAGTACTTC.

This chain joins TRBV11-2 and TRBJ2-7, with D maybe TRBD1 (5 bases). CDR3 length: 16 residues. Per germline, CDR1 SGHAT and CDR2 FQNNGV. Trimming took off 1 base at V and 3 bases at J, with 16 bases between the two ends. CDR3 nucleotides: TGTGCCAGCAGCTTAGGGGGATCTCCCAGGGTCTACGAGCAGTACTTC. This encodes CASSLGGSPRVYEQYF.

This clone was picked up one time. This chain joins TRBV5-1 and TRBJ2-7; the match to TRBD2 covers 16 bases. CDR3 size: 17 residues. CDR1 and CDR2 (germline): SGHRS, YFSETQ. Trimming cost V 3 bases and J 0 bases; bases outside gene matches: 3. The CDR3 DNA sequence: TGCGCCAGCAGCTCGGGACTAGCGGGAGGGCCCTCCTACGAGCAGTACTTC. It codes for CASSSGLAGGPSYEQYF.

The J gene is TRBJ2-1, the V gene TRBV7-9, with a weak D call TRBD1 (5 bases). Germline V gene sequence: CDR1 SEHNR, CDR2 FQNEAQ (reference sequence). V was cut by 8 bases and J by 5 bases, with 16 bases left in between. The CDR3 runs to 14 residues. The CDR3 region has the DNA TGTGCCAGCGCCCGACAGAACAACAACAATGAGCAGTTCTTC. As protein: CASARQNNNNEQFF.